This T cell receptor (beta chain) comes out of a study of cytomegalovirus exposure and HLA in healthy donors. Repertoires were generated with immunoSEQ multiplex PCR, while TCRdb's copy carries only in-frame clones and drops some. The sample gives about 57,000 clones, more than 85% of which show up once; 5.8% is in the top ten. CDR1 is SEHNR and CDR2 is FQNEAQ in the germline V gene (reference sequence). Trimming took 3 bases from V and 8 from J; bases not matched to a gene: 3. The CDR3 runs to 12 residues. The sequence was obtained from a woman aged 18-29 years in good health and CMV-seronegative. The V and J genes are TRBV7-9 and TRBJ1-2; 7 nucleotides agree with TRBD1. Sequencing was carried out using PBMCs. This CDR3 reads CASSFNRGGYTF. CDR3 in DNA: TGTGCCAGCAGCTTTAACAGGGGCGGCTACACCTTC.